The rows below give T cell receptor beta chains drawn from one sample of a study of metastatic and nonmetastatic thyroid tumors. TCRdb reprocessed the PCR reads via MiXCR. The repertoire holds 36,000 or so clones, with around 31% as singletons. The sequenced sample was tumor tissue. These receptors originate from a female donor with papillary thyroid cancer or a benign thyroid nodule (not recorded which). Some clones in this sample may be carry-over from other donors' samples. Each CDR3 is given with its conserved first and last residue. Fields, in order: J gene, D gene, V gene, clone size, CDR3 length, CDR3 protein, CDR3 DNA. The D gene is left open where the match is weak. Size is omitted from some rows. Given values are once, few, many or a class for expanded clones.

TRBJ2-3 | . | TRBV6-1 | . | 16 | CASSEVPGTRGDTQYF | TGTGCCAGCAGTGAGGTTCCGGGCACGCGGGGAGATACGCAGTATTTT
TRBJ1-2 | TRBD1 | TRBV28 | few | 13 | CASSYQDRGGYTF | TGTGCCAGCAGCTACCAAGACAGGGGAGGCTACACCTTC
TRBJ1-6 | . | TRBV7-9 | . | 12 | CASSLAVGTLHF | TGTGCCAGCAGCTTAGCGGTGGGGACCCTCCACTTT
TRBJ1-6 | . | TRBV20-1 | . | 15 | CSAYGPRRLNSPLHF | TGCAGTGCGTATGGGCCGAGAAGACTTAATTCACCCCTCCACTTT
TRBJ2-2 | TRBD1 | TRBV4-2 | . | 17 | CASSRNPGQGATGELFF | TGTGCCAGCAGCAGGAACCCGGGACAGGGGGCGACCGGGGAGCTGTTTTTT
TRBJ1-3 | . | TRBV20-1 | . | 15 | CSARDLGKSGNTIYF | TGCAGTGCTAGAGATCTGGGCAAATCTGGAAACACCATATATTTT
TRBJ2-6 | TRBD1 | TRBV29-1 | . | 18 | CSVEDFNPRGSGANVLTF | TGCAGCGTTGAAGATTTCAACCCCAGGGGGTCTGGGGCCAACGTCCTGACTTTC
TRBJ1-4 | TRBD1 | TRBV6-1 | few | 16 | CASKKGQAETNEKLFF | TGTGCCAGCAAGAAGGGACAGGCGGAAACTAATGAAAAACTGTTTTTT
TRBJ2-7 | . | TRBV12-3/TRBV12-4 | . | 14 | CASRKGGGGGEQYF | TGTGCCAGCAGGAAGGGAGGAGGGGGAGGTGAGCAGTACTTC
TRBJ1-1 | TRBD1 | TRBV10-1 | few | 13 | CASSGTGPTEAFF | TGCGCCAGCAGCGGGACAGGTCCCACTGAAGCTTTCTTT
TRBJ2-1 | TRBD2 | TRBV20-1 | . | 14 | CSIPGTSVFNEQFF | TGCAGTATCCCCGGGACTAGCGTCTTCAATGAGCAGTTCTTC
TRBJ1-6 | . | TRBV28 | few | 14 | CASSLGTHNSPLHF | TGTGCCAGCAGTTTGGGCACCCATAATTCACCCCTCCACTTT
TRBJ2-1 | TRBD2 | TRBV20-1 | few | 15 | CSALDYGAGGNEQFF | TGCAGTGCCCTAGACTATGGAGCGGGAGGAAATGAGCAGTTCTTC
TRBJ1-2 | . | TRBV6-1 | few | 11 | CASKSDYGYTF | TGTGCCAGCAAGTCCGACTATGGCTACACCTTC
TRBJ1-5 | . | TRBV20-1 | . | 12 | CSARRQNQPQHF | TGCAGTGCTAGACGACAGAATCAGCCCCAGCATTTT
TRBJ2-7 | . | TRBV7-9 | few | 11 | CASSHDYEQYF | TGTGCCAGCAGCCACGACTACGAGCAGTACTTC
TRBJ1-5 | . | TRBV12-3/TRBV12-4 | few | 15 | CASMITGKDNQPQHF | TGTGCCAGCATGATTACAGGGAAGGACAATCAGCCCCAGCATTTT
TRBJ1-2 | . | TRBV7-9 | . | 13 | CASSIEGADGYTF | TGTGCCAGCAGTATCGAAGGGGCAGACGGCTACACCTTC
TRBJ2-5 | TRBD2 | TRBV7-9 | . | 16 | CASSLVGLAGGETQYF | TGTGCCAGCAGCTTAGTAGGTTTGGCGGGAGGAGAGACCCAGTACTTC
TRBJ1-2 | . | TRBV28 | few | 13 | CASSYTANYGYTF | TGTGCCAGCAGCTATACTGCTAACTATGGCTACACCTTC
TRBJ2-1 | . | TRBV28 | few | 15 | CASSWEGVSYNEQFF | TGTGCCAGCAGTTGGGAGGGGGTATCCTACAATGAGCAGTTCTTC
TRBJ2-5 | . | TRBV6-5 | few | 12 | CASSSGYETQYF | TGTGCCAGCAGTTCGGGGTATGAGACCCAGTACTTC
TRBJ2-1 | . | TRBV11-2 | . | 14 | CASSPRTGYNEQFF | TGTGCCAGCAGCCCAAGGACTGGCTACAATGAGCAGTTCTTC
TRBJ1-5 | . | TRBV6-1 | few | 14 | CASRRDRSNQPQHF | TGTGCCAGCAGGCGAGACCGTAGCAATCAGCCCCAGCATTTT
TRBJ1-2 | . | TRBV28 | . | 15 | CASSLSLGVEYGYTF | TGTGCCAGCAGTTTAAGCCTGGGGGTAGAGTATGGCTACACCTTC
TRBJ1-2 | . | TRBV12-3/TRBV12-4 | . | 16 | CASSLGWGQGNYGYTF | TGTGCCAGCAGTTTAGGGTGGGGGCAGGGGAACTATGGCTACACCTTC
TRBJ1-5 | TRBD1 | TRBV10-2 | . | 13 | CASRGTGGQPQHF | TGCGCCAGCAGGGGGACAGGGGGTCAGCCCCAGCATTTT
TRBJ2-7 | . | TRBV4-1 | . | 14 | CASSHGTSTYEQYF | TGCGCCAGCAGCCATGGGACGTCGACCTACGAGCAGTACTTC
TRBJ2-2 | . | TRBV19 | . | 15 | CASRTALGVGGELFF | TGTGCCAGTAGGACGGCCCTCGGGGTAGGCGGGGAGCTGTTTTTT
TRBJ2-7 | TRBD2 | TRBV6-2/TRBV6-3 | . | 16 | CASRAGTSGSNYEQYF | TGTGCCAGCAGGGCCGGGACTAGCGGTTCTAACTACGAGCAGTACTTC
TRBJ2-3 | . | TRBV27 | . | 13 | CASSLNRADTQYF | TGTGCCAGCAGTTTAAACAGGGCAGATACGCAGTATTTT
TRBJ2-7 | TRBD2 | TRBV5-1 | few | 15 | CASSLEGTTSYEQYF | TGCGCCAGCAGCTTGGAAGGGACTACCTCCTACGAGCAGTACTTC
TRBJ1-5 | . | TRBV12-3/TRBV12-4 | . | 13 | CASRSQGSQPQHF | TGTGCCAGCAGGTCTCAGGGGAGTCAGCCCCAGCATTTT
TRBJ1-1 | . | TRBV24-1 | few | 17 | CATSDSPGRSKNTEAFF | TGTGCCACCAGTGATTCCCCAGGACGGAGCAAGAACACTGAAGCTTTCTTT